This is a list of T cell receptor beta chains from one sample in a study of control samples from healthy donors and cancer patients. Sequenced by immunoSEQ multiplex PCR; TCRdb stores in-frame clones only, minus some. The profile shows approximately 180,000 clones, 91% of them singletons. The sequencing input was blood. These receptors were obtained from a woman aged 35 to 49 in good health. Both conserved end residues are part of each CDR3. The order of the fields is V gene, clone size, CDR3 length, D gene, J gene, CDR3 DNA, CDR3 protein. The D gene is left open where the match is weak. Clone size appears in some rows only: once, few, many, or a class for an expanded clone.

TRBV6-6,-,11,-,TRBJ1-1,-,CASSPVLGAFF
TRBV4-1,-,17,-,TRBJ2-3,TGCGCCAGCAGCCAAGATGGGAGGGGGGGCCCCACAGATACGCAGTATTTT,CASSQDGRGGPTDTQYF
TRBV29-1,few,15,-,TRBJ1-2,TGCAGCGTTATTCCCGGGACCGACATTAACTATGGCTACACCTTC,CSVIPGTDINYGYTF
TRBV6-2/TRBV6-3,-,17,-,TRBJ1-1,TGTGCCAGCAGTTACCCGGTAGGACAGCCCGAACGGGCTGAAGCTTTCTTT,CASSYPVGQPERAEAFF
TRBV6-1,-,14,-,TRBJ2-4,TGTGCCAGCAGTGAGCAGCTAGCCAAAAACATTCAGTACTTC,CASSEQLAKNIQYF
TRBV24-1,-,21,TRBD1,TRBJ2-1,TGTGCCACCAGTGGCCTACCGGGACAGGGGGCTGTAGGTGGTCGGGACAATGAGCAGTTCTTC,CATSGLPGQGAVGGRDNEQFF
TRBV10-2,-,12,-,TRBJ1-5,TGCGCCAGCTCCACAGGGCTTGAGCCCCAGCATTTT,CASSTGLEPQHF
TRBV9,-,17,TRBD1,TRBJ1-3,TGTGCCAGCAGCGTAGTAGGGGGCCGCGGCTCTGGAAACACCATATATTTT,CASSVVGGRGSGNTIYF
TRBV6-5,-,13,-,TRBJ1-1,TGTGCCAGCAACAGGGTCAGGAACACTGAAGCTTTCTTT,CASNRVRNTEAFF
TRBV7-9,-,15,-,TRBJ1-2,TGTGCCAGCAGCTACGCAGGGACCGCTGGGGATGACTACACCTTC,CASSYAGTAGDDYTF
TRBV7-8,-,15,TRBD1,TRBJ2-7,TGTGCCAGCAGCTACAGGGACAGGGCGGAGGACGAGCAGTACTTC,CASSYRDRAEDEQYF
TRBV9,few,14,-,TRBJ1-4,TGTGCCAGCAGCGTAGATTCGGGAGATGAAAAACTGTTTTTT,CASSVDSGDEKLFF
TRBV14,few,15,-,TRBJ2-2,TGTGCCAGCAGCCAAAGGCAGGGTTGGACCGGGGAGCTGTTTTTT,CASSQRQGWTGELFF
TRBV25-1,once,13,-,TRBJ1-6,TGTGCCAGCAGTGATCGCGGTTCCTCACCCCTCCACTTT,CASSDRGSSPLHF
TRBV5-1,-,12,-,TRBJ2-1,TGCGCCAGCAGCTTCTCTAACAATGAGCAGTTCTTC,CASSFSNNEQFF
TRBV27,-,13,-,TRBJ1-2,TGTGCCAGCAGTTTTACCACTTACAGTGGCTACACCTTC,CASSFTTYSGYTF